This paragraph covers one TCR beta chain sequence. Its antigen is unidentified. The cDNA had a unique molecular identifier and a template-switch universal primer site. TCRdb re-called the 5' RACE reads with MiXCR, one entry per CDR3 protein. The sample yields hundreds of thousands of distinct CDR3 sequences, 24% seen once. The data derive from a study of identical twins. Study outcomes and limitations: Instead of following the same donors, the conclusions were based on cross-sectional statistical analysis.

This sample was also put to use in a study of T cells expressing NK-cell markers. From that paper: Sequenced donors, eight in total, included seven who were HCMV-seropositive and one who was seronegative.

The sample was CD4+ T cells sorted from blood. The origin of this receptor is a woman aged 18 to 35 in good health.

CDR3 residues: CSARMWEIQNTEAFF. DNA for the CDR3: TGCAGTGCTAGAATGTGGGAGATACAGAACACTGAAGCTTTCTTT. This rearrangement joins TRBV20-1 to TRBJ1-1; D not resolved. CDR3 length equals 15 residues. With 2 bases removed from V and 1 base from J, the gap between germline ends came to 14 bases. Germline V CDR1 and CDR2: DFQATT, SNEGSKA (reference sequence).